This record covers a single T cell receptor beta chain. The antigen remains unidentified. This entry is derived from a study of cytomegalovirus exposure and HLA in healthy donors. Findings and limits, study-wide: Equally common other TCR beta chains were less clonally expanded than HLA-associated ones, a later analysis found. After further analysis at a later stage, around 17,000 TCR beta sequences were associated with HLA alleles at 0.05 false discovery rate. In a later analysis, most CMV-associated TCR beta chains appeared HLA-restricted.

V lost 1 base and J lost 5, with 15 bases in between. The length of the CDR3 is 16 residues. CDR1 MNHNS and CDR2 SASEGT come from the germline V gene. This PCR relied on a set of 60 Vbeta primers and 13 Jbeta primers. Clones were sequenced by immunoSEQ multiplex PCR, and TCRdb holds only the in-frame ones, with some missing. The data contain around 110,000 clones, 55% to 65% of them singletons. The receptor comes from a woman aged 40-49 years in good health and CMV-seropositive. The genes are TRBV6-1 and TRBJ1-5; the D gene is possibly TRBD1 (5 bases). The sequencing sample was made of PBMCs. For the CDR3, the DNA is TGTGCCAGCAGTGAAGGGAGGGGCAGGGTCCATCAGCCCCAGCATTTT. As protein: CASSEGRGRVHQPQHF.